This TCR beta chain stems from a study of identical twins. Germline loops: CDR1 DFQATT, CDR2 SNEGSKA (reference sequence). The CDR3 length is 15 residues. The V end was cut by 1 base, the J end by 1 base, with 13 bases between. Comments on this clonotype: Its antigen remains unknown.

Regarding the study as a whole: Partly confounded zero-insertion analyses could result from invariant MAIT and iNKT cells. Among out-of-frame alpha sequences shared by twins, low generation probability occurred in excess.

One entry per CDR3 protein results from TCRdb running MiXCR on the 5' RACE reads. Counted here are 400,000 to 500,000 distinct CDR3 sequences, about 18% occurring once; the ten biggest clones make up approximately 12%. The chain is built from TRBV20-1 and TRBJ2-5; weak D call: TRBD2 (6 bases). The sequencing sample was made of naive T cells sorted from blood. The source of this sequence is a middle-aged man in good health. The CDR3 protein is CSARVGSGFQETQYF. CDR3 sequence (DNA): TGCAGTGCTAGAGTGGGTAGCGGTTTCCAAGAGACCCAGTACTTC.